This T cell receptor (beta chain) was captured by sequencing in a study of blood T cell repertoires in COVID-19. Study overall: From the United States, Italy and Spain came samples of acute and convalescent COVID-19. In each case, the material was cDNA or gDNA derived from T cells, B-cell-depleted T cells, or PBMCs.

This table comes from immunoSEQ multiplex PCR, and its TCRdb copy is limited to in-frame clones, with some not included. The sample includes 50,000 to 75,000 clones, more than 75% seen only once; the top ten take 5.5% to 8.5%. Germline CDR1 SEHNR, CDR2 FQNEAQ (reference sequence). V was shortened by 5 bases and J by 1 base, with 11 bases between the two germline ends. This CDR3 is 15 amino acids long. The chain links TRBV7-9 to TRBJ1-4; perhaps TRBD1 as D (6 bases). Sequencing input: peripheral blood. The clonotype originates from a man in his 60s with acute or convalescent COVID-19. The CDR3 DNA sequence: TGTGCCAGCAGCCACGGACAGCTAACTAATGAAAAACTGTTTTTT. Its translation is CASSHGQLTNEKLFF.